This TCR beta chain was sequenced during a study of blood T cell repertoires in COVID-19. Method: immunoSEQ multiplex PCR; TCRdb's copy keeps in-frame clones and lacks some. The sample has 98,000 or so clones, about 91% seen once. The sample was peripheral blood. The TCR sequence derives from a human donor in a cohort sampled during active COVID-19.

CDR3 nucleotide sequence: TGTGCCAGCAGGGCAGGGGGCTTGGAGACCCAGTACTTC. This sequence encodes CASRAGGLETQYF. This chain links TRBV6-5 with TRBJ2-5, with 8 positions matching TRBD1. With 6 bases clipped from V and 5 bases from J, the junction kept 5 bases outside the gene matches. This CDR3 comprises 13 residues. Germline CDR1 is MNHEY and CDR2 is SVGAGI.